Listed below are T cell receptor beta chains from one sample, sequenced in a study of blood T cell repertoires in COVID-19. Clones were read by immunoSEQ multiplex PCR, and TCRdb kept only the in-frame ones, dropping some. In the table there are 100,000 to 150,000 clones, around 85% of which are singletons. The sample taken for sequencing was peripheral blood. All receptors come from a woman at least 80 years old with COVID-19, enrolled during active disease. The CDR3 runs from the conserved cysteine through the conserved F or W. The order of the fields is D gene, clone size, J gene, V gene, CDR3 protein, CDR3 DNA. The D gene is left open where the match is weak. Size is omitted from some rows. Given values are once, few, many or a class for expanded clones.

d_gene: .; abundance: .; j_gene: TRBJ1-5; v_gene: TRBV6-5; CDR3aa: CASRQVNNQPQHF; CDR3nt: TGTGCCAGCAGACAGGTAAACAATCAGCCCCAGCATTTT
d_gene: TRBD1; abundance: .; j_gene: TRBJ1-2; v_gene: TRBV19; CDR3aa: CASSIGTGLYGYTF; CDR3nt: TGTGCCAGTAGTATCGGGACAGGACTTTATGGCTACACCTTC
d_gene: TRBD1; abundance: .; j_gene: TRBJ1-5; v_gene: TRBV6-1; CDR3aa: CASSEDRGSQPQHF; CDR3nt: TGTGCCAGCAGTGAAGACAGGGGGAGTCAGCCCCAGCATTTT
d_gene: .; abundance: .; j_gene: TRBJ2-2; v_gene: TRBV6-5; CDR3aa: CASSQYRENTGELFF; CDR3nt: TGTGCCAGCAGTCAGTACAGGGAAAACACCGGGGAGCTGTTTTTT
d_gene: TRBD2; abundance: .; j_gene: TRBJ2-3; v_gene: TRBV18; CDR3aa: CASSPALWGGGTDTQYF; CDR3nt: TGTGCCAGCTCACCCGCCTTATGGGGAGGGGGCACAGATACGCAGTATTTT
d_gene: TRBD2; abundance: .; j_gene: TRBJ2-2; v_gene: TRBV11-3; CDR3aa: CASSSAGAIPGELFF; CDR3nt: TGTGCCAGCAGCTCAGCGGGAGCGATCCCCGGGGAGCTGTTTTTT
d_gene: TRBD2; abundance: once; j_gene: TRBJ2-7; v_gene: TRBV7-9; CDR3aa: CASSLPTSGSHHYEQYF; CDR3nt: TGTGCCAGCAGCTTGCCCACTAGCGGGAGCCACCACTACGAGCAGTACTTC
d_gene: .; abundance: .; j_gene: TRBJ1-1; v_gene: TRBV5-3; CDR3aa: CARSPTSRNTEAFF; CDR3nt: TGTGCCAGAAGCCCGACATCCCGGAACACTGAAGCTTTCTTT
d_gene: TRBD1; abundance: .; j_gene: TRBJ1-1; v_gene: TRBV18; CDR3aa: CASSPRQGADTEAFF; CDR3nt: TGTGCCAGCTCACCAAGACAGGGTGCTGACACTGAAGCTTTCTTT
d_gene: .; abundance: .; j_gene: TRBJ2-5; v_gene: TRBV9; CDR3aa: CASSLSTGFRETQYF; CDR3nt: TGTGCCAGCAGCCTATCAACAGGGTTTCGGGAGACCCAGTACTTC
d_gene: .; abundance: .; j_gene: TRBJ1-4; v_gene: TRBV24-1; CDR3aa: CATSDSGPAAREKLFF; CDR3nt: TGTGCCACCAGTGATTCAGGGCCGGCGGCGAGGGAAAAACTGTTTTTT
d_gene: TRBD2; abundance: .; j_gene: TRBJ2-1; v_gene: TRBV5-5; CDR3aa: CASSLAPGLAGGGFF; CDR3nt: TGTGCCAGCAGCTTGGCCCCGGGGTTAGCGGGAGGGGGGTTCTTC
d_gene: .; abundance: .; j_gene: TRBJ2-2; v_gene: TRBV11-3; CDR3aa: CASSLQANTGELFF; CDR3nt: TGTGCCAGCAGCTTACAGGCGAACACCGGGGAGCTGTTTTTT
d_gene: TRBD2; abundance: .; j_gene: TRBJ2-7; v_gene: TRBV23-1; CDR3aa: CATILAGGGHEQYF; CDR3nt: TGCGCCACCATATTAGCGGGAGGAGGCCACGAGCAGTACTTC
d_gene: TRBD2; abundance: .; j_gene: TRBJ2-1; v_gene: TRBV28; CDR3aa: CATEALAVFPSYNEQFF; CDR3nt: TGTGCCACCGAGGCGCTAGCGGTTTTCCCCTCCTACAATGAGCAGTTCTTC
d_gene: .; abundance: .; j_gene: TRBJ2-7; v_gene: TRBV18; CDR3aa: CASSPGQYYEQYF; CDR3nt: TGTGCCAGCTCACCAGGACAGTACTACGAGCAGTACTTC
d_gene: TRBD1; abundance: .; j_gene: TRBJ1-2; v_gene: TRBV6-5; CDR3aa: CASSSTGTGGAGGYTF; CDR3nt: TGTGCCAGCAGTTCTACCGGGACAGGGGGCGCGGGGGGCTACACCTTC
d_gene: .; abundance: .; j_gene: TRBJ2-5; v_gene: TRBV21-1; CDR3aa: CASSKVTGTQGRGNRGSQETQYF; CDR3nt: TGTGCCAGCAGCAAAGTCACGGGGACGCAGGGGAGGGGGAATAGGGGAAGCCAAGAGACCCAGTACTTC
d_gene: TRBD2; abundance: .; j_gene: TRBJ2-2; v_gene: TRBV5-4; CDR3aa: CASRFTSGRGTGELFF; CDR3nt: TGTGCCAGCAGATTTACTAGCGGGAGAGGAACCGGGGAGCTGTTTTTT
d_gene: .; abundance: .; j_gene: TRBJ1-1; v_gene: TRBV7-8; CDR3aa: CASSLIVMGLGNTEAFF; CDR3nt: TGTGCCAGCAGCTTAATTGTGATGGGACTGGGGAACACTGAAGCTTTCTTT
d_gene: .; abundance: once; j_gene: TRBJ1-4; v_gene: TRBV11-2; CDR3aa: CASSLDYELFF; CDR3nt: TGTGCCAGCAGCTTAGATTATGAACTGTTTTTT
d_gene: TRBD2; abundance: .; j_gene: TRBJ2-7; v_gene: TRBV28; CDR3aa: CASSFPFGGVGYEQYF; CDR3nt: TGTGCCAGCAGTTTTCCCTTCGGGGGGGTCGGCTACGAGCAGTACTTC
d_gene: .; abundance: .; j_gene: TRBJ1-1; v_gene: TRBV11-2; CDR3aa: CASSRQTNTEAFF; CDR3nt: TGTGCCAGCAGTCGACAGACGAACACTGAAGCTTTCTTT
d_gene: TRBD2; abundance: .; j_gene: TRBJ2-7; v_gene: TRBV5-1; CDR3aa: CASSLLAGDTYEQYF; CDR3nt: TGCGCCAGCAGCTTACTAGCGGGCGACACCTACGAGCAGTACTTC